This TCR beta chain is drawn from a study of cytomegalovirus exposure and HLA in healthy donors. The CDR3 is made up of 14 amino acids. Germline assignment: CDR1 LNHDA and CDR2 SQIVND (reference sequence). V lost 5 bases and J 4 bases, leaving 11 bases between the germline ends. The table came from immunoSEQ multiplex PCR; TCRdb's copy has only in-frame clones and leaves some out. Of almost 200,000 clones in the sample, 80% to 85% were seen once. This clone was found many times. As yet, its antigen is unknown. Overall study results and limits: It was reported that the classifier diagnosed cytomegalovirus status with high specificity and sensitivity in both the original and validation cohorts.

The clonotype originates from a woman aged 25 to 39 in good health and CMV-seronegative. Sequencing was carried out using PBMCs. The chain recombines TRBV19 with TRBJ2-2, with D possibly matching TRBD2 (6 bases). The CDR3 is CASSGTASTGELFF. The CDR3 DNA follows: TGTGCCAGTAGTGGGACTGCCTCCACCGGGGAGCTGTTTTTT.